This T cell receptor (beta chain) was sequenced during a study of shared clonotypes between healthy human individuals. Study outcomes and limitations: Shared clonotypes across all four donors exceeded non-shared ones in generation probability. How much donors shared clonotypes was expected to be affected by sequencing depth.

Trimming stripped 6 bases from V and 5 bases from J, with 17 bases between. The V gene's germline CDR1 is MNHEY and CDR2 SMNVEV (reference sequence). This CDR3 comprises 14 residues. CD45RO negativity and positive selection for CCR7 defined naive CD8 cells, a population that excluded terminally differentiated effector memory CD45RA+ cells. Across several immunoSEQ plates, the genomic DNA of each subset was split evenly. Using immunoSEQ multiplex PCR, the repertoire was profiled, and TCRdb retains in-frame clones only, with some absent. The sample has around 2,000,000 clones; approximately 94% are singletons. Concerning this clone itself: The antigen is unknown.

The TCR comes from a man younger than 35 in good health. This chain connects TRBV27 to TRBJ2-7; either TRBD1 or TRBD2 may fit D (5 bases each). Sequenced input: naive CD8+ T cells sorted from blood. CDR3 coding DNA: TGTGCCAGCAGGACACGGGGCTTGGGCCACGAGCAGTACTTC. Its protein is CASRTRGLGHEQYF.